This section outlines one T cell receptor (beta chain) sequence together with its context. Its antigen remains unknown. The data were obtained in a study of STAT5B mutations in CD4+ large granular lymphocyte leukemia. The study's findings and limits: Compared with healthy controls (2/35), patient top clones favored TRBV06 (8/27). CD4-sorted patient repertoires seemed more clonal than healthy CD4+ repertoires.

Per the original data handling: A productive frequency of 2.59 x 10-5 was the lowest detectable. The data were produced by immunoSEQ multiplex PCR, yet TCRdb's version contains in-frame clones alone and is incomplete. V and J calls and clone size are as listed in that table; D and trimming were resolved from the DNA. The data hold about 28,000 clones, with approximately 75% observed a single time. V shed 8 bases and J 4 bases; nucleotides not matched to a gene: 17. The germline CDR1 and CDR2 sequences are SEHNR and FQNEAQ (reference sequence). The CDR3 is 17 amino acids. The sample taken for sequencing was CD4+ T cells from blood buffy coats. V usage is TRBV7-9 and J usage is TRBJ2-5, with 9 bases lining up with TRBD2. This receptor was obtained from a human donor in good health. The CDR3 loop is CASPPGLAGGPGETQYF. CDR3 DNA: TGTGCCAGCCCCCCCGGTCTGGCGGGAGGGCCGGGAGAGACCCAGTACTTC.